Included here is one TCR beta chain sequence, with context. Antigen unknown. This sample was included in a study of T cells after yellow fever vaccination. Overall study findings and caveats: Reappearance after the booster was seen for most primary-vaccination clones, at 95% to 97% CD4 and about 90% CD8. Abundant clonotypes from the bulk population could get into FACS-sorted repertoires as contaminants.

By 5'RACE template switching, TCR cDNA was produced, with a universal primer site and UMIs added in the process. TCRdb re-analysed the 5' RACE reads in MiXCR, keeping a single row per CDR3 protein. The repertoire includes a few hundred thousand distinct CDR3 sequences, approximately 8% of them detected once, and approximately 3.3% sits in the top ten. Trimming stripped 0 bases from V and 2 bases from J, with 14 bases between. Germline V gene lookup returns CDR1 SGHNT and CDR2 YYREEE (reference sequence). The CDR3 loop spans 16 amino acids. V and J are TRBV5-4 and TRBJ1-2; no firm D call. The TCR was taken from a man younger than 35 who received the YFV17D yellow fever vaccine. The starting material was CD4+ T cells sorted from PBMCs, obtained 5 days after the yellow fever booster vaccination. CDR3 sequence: CASSLARGGSNYGYTF. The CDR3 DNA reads TGTGCCAGCAGCTTGGCCCGGGGAGGCTCAAACTATGGCTACACCTTC.